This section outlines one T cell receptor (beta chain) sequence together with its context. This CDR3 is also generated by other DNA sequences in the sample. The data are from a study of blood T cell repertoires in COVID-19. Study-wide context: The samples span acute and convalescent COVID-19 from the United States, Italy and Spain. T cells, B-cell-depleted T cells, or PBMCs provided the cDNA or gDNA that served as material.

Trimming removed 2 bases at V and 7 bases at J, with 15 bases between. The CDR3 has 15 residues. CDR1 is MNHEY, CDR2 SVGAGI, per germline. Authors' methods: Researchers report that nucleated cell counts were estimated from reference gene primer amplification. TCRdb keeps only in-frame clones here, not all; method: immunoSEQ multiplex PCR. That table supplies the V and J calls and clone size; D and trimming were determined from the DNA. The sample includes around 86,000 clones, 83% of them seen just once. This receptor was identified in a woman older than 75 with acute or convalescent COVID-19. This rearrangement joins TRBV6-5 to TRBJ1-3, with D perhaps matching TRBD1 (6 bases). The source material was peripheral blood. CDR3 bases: TGTGCCAGCAGTTACCAAATTGGACAGTCCAACACCATATATTTT. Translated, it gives CASSYQIGQSNTIYF.